The rows below give T cell receptor beta chains drawn from one sample of a study of CD8 T cells in Susac syndrome. TCRdb analysed the immunoSEQ multiplex PCR reads with MiXCR anew, one entry per CDR3 protein. The repertoire holds under 150,000 distinct CDR3 sequences, with around 94% as singletons. Sequences were obtained from CD4+ T cells from PBMCs. These receptors all stem from a human donor with multiple sclerosis. Both conserved end residues are part of each CDR3. Fields, in order: V gene, J gene, clone size, D gene, CDR3 DNA, CDR3 protein. A D gene is named only where the DNA matches it firmly. Clone size is shown for a subset of rows, as once, few, many or a class of expanded clone.

TRBV5-1	TRBJ1-1	-	-	TGCGCCAGCAGCTCCTCCGTTAGGGACACTGAAGCTTTCTTT	CASSSSVRDTEAFF
TRBV20-1	TRBJ2-7	-	TRBD1	TGCAGTGCCCTACCGGGACAGGGGTTTGGAAAAGAGCAGTACTTC	CSALPGQGFGKEQYF
TRBV5-1	TRBJ2-1	-	TRBD2	TGCGCCAGCAGCTTGTTGGCGGGAGAAGTCTACAATGAGCAGTTCTTC	CASSLLAGEVYNEQFF
TRBV5-1	TRBJ2-1	-	TRBD1	TGCGCCAGCAGAACCGGGACAGGGGGCAATGAGCAGTTCTTC	CASRTGTGGNEQFF
TRBV28	TRBJ2-7	once	-	TGTGCCAGCAGTTTAGACAGTGGGGAGAGGGAGCAGTACTTC	CASSLDSGEREQYF
TRBV12-3/TRBV12-4	TRBJ1-1	-	-	TGTGCCAGCAGCTTTAAGATGAACACTGAAGCTTTCTTT	CASSFKMNTEAFF
TRBV4-2	TRBJ2-1	-	TRBD2	TGTGCCAGCAGCCATGAAGGGGGACTAGAGTACAATGAGCAGTTCTTC	CASSHEGGLEYNEQFF
TRBV29-1	TRBJ2-7	-	TRBD1	TGCAGCGGAAGACAGGGGTCCTCTGTCGAGCAGTACTTC	CSGRQGSSVEQYF
TRBV4-3	TRBJ1-2	-	-	TGCGCCAGCAGCCAAGGGACGTGGGACTACACCTTC	CASSQGTWDYTF
TRBV7-9	TRBJ1-6	once	TRBD1	TGTGCCAGCAGCCCGTGGCAGGGGGACTCACCCCTCCACTTT	CASSPWQGDSPLHF
TRBV5-1	TRBJ1-2	-	TRBD1	TGCGCCAGCCGACAGGGAAGGGAGAATGGCTACACCTTC	CASRQGRENGYTF
TRBV6-5	TRBJ2-5	-	-	TGTGCCAGCAGTCTCTCTCGGGCAGGGCGGGAGACCCAGTACTTC	CASSLSRAGRETQYF
TRBV6-6	TRBJ1-2	-	TRBD1	TGTGCCAGCAGTCCACGGGTGGGACAGGGTGTGCCGGGCTACACCTTC	CASSPRVGQGVPGYTF
TRBV28	TRBJ2-5	-	-	TGTGCCAGCAGTCCCGGTGGGGCGGGCGGGGAGACCCAGTACTTC	CASSPGGAGGETQYF
TRBV6-6	TRBJ1-2	-	TRBD1	TGTGCCAGCAGTTTCGTGGGACAGGGGGAAGGCTACACCTTC	CASSFVGQGEGYTF
TRBV5-8	TRBJ2-5	-	-	TGTGCCAGCAGCCACCCTCCGGCAAGGGAGACCCAGTACTTC	CASSHPPARETQYF
TRBV5-1	TRBJ1-3	once	-	TGCGCCAGCGGAGACAGGAGCTCTGGAAACACCATATATTTT	CASGDRSSGNTIYF
TRBV5-4	TRBJ1-2	-	-	TGTGCCAGCAGCTCATACCAGGGAAACTATGGCTACACCTTC	CASSSYQGNYGYTF
TRBV7-9	TRBJ2-5	-	-	TGTGCCAGCAGTCCTGACCGGGAGACCCAGTACTTC	CASSPDRETQYF
TRBV29-1	TRBJ1-1	-	TRBD1	TGCAGCGTGGGACAGGGAGACACTGAAGCTTTCTTT	CSVGQGDTEAFF
TRBV18	TRBJ1-2	-	TRBD1	TGTGCCAGCTCGGGACAGGGAATTGACTATGGCTACACCTTC	CASSGQGIDYGYTF
TRBV4-2	TRBJ2-7	-	TRBD2	TGTGCCAGCAGCCAAGATCATCACCTAGCGGGAGGCGCCGAGCAGTACTTC	CASSQDHHLAGGAEQYF
TRBV9	TRBJ2-3	-	TRBD2	TGTGCCAGCAGCGCGACTAGCGGGGCCACAGATACGCAGTATTTT	CASSATSGATDTQYF